This TCR beta chain was captured in a study of liver allograft versus peripheral blood T cells. Turning to the study itself: Within transplanted livers, the T cell receptor repertoires were examined and compared against the repertoires present in the peripheral blood of liver transplant recipients. The study, taken as a whole, reports: Intra-allograft T cell receptor repertoires in the liver reportedly differed from peripheral blood repertoires.

TCRdb re-called the reads through MiXCR, storing one row per CDR3 protein. The table has roughly 8,500 distinct CDR3 sequences, approximately 26% seen once. This clonotype has only a few counts. The antigen is not known. CDR3 length: 14 residues. Per the germline V gene, CDR1 is MNHNY and CDR2 is SVGAGI (reference sequence). With 5 bases clipped from V and 3 bases from J, the junction kept 4 bases outside the gene matches. The V gene is TRBV6-6, the J gene TRBJ1-1, with 9 bases matching TRBD1. This receptor was taken from a human patient who had a liver transplant. Some T cells may have come from the graft donor. The CDR3 DNA follows: TGTGCCAGCAGTCAGCGACAGGGGGACACTGAAGCTTTCTTT. It specifies CASSQRQGDTEAFF.